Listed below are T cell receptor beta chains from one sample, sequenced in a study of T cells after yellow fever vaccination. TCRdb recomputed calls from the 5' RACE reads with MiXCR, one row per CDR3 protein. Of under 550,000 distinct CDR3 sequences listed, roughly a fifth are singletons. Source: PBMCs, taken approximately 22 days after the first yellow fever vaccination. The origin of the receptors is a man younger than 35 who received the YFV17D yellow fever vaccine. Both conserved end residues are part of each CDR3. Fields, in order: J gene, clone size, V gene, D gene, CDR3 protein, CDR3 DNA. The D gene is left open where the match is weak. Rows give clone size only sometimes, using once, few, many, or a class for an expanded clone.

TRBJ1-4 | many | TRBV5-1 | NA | CASSPQGEKLFF | TGTGCCAGCAGCCCCCAGGGAGAAAAACTGTTTTTT
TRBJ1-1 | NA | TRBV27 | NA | CASSLISAVGVSTEAFF | TGTGCCAGCAGTCTCATTTCAGCAGTCGGGGTCTCCACTGAAGCTTTCTTT
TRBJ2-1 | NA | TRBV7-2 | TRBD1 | CASSPRGDRAYNEQFF | TGTGCCAGCAGCCCCCGCGGGGACAGGGCCTACAATGAGCAGTTCTTC
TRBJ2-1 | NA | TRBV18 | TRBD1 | CASSRRQGENNEQFF | TGTGCCAGCTCGCGTCGACAGGGGGAAAACAATGAGCAGTTCTTC
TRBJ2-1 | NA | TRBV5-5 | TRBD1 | CASSLRQGVTNEQFF | TGTGCCAGCAGCTTACGACAGGGGGTGACCAATGAGCAGTTCTTC
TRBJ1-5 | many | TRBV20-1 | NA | CSAIGGNQPQHF | TGCAGTGCTATAGGTGGGAATCAGCCCCAGCATTTT
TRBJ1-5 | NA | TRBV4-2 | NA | CASSQGPEGQPQHF | TGTGCCAGCAGCCAAGGACCAGAGGGTCAGCCCCAGCATTTT
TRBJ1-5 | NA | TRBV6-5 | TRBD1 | CASSPTHWTGRDQPQHF | TGTGCCAGCAGCCCTACGCATTGGACAGGGAGGGATCAGCCCCAGCATTTT
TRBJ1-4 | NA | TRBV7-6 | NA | CASSPRLANEKLFF | TGTGCCAGCAGCCCCCGGTTGGCTAATGAAAAACTGTTTTTT
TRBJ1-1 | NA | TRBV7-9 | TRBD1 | CASRQGARVDTEAFF | TGTGCCAGCAGGCAGGGGGCGCGGGTTGACACTGAAGCTTTCTTT
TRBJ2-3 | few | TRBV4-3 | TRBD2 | CASSQGLADTDTQYF | TGCGCCAGCAGCCAGGGACTAGCGGACACAGATACGCAGTATTTT
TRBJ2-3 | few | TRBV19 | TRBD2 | CASAPSGGLADTQYF | TGTGCCAGTGCCCCTAGCGGGGGCCTCGCGGATACGCAGTATTTT
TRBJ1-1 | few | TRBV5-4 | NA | CASSLMPRGRTEAFF | TGTGCCAGCAGCTTAATGCCTCGGGGGCGCACTGAAGCTTTCTTT
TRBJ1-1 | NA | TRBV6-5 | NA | CASSYPRWGDTEAFF | TGTGCCAGCAGTTACCCCAGGTGGGGGGACACTGAAGCTTTCTTT
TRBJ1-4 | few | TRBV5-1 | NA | CASSHGQLRVNEKLFF | TGCGCCAGCAGCCATGGACAGTTGAGAGTCAATGAAAAACTGTTTTTT
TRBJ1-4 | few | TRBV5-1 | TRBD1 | CASSSTGLPNEKLFF | TGCGCCAGCAGCTCGACAGGGCTACCTAATGAAAAACTGTTTTTT
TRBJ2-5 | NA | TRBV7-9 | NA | CASSQGRGPQETQYF | TGTGCCAGCAGCCAGGGGAGGGGTCCTCAAGAGACCCAGTACTTC
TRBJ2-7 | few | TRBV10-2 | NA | CASRETVSYEQYF | TGCGCCAGCAGGGAGACGGTCTCCTACGAGCAGTACTTC
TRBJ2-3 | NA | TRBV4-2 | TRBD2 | CASSPYSGGAGDTQYF | TGTGCCAGCAGCCCCTATAGCGGGGGGGCGGGGGATACGCAGTATTTT
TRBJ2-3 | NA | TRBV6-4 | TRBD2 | CASSDRGGYTDTQYF | TGTGCCAGCAGTGACCGGGGGGGATACACAGATACGCAGTATTTT
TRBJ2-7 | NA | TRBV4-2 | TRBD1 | CASSQSYSTVPGQFYEQYF | TGTGCCAGCAGCCAGTCCTACAGTACCGTGCCGGGACAGTTCTACGAGCAGTACTTC
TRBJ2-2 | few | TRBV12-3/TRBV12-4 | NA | CASSAGTPNTGELFF | TGTGCCAGCAGTGCCGGGACACCGAACACCGGGGAGCTGTTTTTT
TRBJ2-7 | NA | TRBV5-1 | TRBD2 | CAGSGGPGYEQYF | TGCGCCGGCAGCGGGGGACCGGGATACGAGCAGTACTTC
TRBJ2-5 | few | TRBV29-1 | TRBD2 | CSVGNRLAGQTQYF | TGCAGCGTTGGAAACCGGCTAGCGGGCCAGACCCAGTACTTC
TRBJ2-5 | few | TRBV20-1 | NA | CSARGTWREQETQYF | TGCAGTGCTAGAGGGACGTGGCGTGAGCAAGAGACCCAGTACTTC
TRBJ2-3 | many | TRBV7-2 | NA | CASSPLVGDTQYF | TGTGCCAGCAGCCCCTTGGTAGGAGATACGCAGTATTTT
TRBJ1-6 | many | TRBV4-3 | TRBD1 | CASSSAFPGQGSPLHF | TGCGCCAGCAGCTCAGCATTCCCGGGACAGGGTTCACCCCTCCACTTT
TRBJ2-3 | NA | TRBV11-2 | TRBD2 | CASSRTSREDTQYF | TGTGCCAGCAGCCGGACTAGCCGCGAAGATACGCAGTATTTT
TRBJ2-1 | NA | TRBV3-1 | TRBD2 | CASSHYGRGGHNEQFF | TGTGCCAGCAGCCATTATGGACGGGGGGGACACAATGAGCAGTTCTTC